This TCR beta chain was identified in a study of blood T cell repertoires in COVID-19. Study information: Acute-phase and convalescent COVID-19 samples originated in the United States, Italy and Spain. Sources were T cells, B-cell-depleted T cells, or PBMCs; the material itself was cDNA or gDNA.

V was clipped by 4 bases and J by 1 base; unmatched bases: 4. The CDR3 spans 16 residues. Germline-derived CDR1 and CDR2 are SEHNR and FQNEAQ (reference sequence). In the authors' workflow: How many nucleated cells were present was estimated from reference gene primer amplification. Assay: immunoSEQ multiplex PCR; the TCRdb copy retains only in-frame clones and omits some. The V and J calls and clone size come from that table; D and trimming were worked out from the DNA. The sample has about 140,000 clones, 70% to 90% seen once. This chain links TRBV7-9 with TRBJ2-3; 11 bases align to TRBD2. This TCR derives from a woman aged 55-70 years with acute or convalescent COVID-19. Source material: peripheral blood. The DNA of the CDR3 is TGTGCCAGCAGCTCCGGGACTAGCGGAGGCACAGATACGCAGTATTTT. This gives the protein CASSSGTSGGTDTQYF.